This TCR beta chain was identified during a study of cytomegalovirus exposure and HLA in healthy donors. This clone was found once. Primers for the PCR totalled 60 Vbeta and 13 Jbeta. The table came from immunoSEQ multiplex PCR; TCRdb's copy has only in-frame clones and leaves some out. The repertoire holds 110,000 to 150,000 clones, with 60% to 80% as singletons. Germline lookup yields CDR1 MDHEN and CDR2 SYDVKM. Between the trimmed V and J ends, which lost 5 bases and 2 bases, there was a span of 15 bases. The CDR3 consists of 16 residues. Sequenced material: PBMCs. This receptor was obtained from a woman in her forties or fifties in good health and CMV-seronegative. The rearrangement uses TRBV28 and TRBJ1-4; tentative D call: TRBD1 (6 bases). The CDR3 DNA sequence: TGTGCCAGCAGTACTAGGGGGGGAAAGACTAATGAAAAACTGTTTTTT. Residues: CASSTRGGKTNEKLFF.